This T cell receptor (beta chain) was captured in a study of shared clonotypes between healthy human individuals. Study as a whole: The people who gave samples were two women and a few men aged 18 to 49. Findings and limits, study-wide: The study drew on few donors, limiting represented genetic and exposure-history diversity.

This clone appeared a few times. Its specificity is not known. Measured with immunoSEQ multiplex PCR; TCRdb has only the in-frame clones, and not every one. The data contain roughly 720,000 clones, roughly 91% of them singletons. The CDR3 sequence is 16 residues long. The V and J ends lost 3 bases and 3 bases, in that order; junction bases with no gene match: 5. Germline lookup yields CDR1 MGHRA and CDR2 YSYEKL. Sequencing was done on a sample of memory CD8+ T cells from PBMCs. Subset reported: CD45RO+ cells pooled with CCR7-negative TemRA cells. The chain couples TRBV4-1 to TRBJ1-5; 10 bases line up with TRBD1. This TCR came from a man between 18 and 35 years old in good health. Some clones in this sample may be carry-over from other donors' samples. The CDR3 protein is CASSHAGQGFNQPQHF. The CDR3 coding sequence is TGCGCCAGCAGCCACGCGGGACAGGGGTTCAATCAGCCCCAGCATTTT.